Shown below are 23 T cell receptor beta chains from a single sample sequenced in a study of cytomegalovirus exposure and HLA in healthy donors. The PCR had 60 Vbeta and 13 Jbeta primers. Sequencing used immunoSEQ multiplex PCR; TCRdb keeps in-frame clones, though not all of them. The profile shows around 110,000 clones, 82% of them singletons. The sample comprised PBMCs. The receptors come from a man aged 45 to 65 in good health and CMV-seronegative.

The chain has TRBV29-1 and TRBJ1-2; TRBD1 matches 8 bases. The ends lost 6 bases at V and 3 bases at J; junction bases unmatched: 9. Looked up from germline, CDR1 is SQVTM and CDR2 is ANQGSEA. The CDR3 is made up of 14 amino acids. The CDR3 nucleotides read TGCAGCGTCGTAGGACAGGGCGAGGACTATGGCTACACCTTC. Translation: CSVVGQGEDYGYTF.

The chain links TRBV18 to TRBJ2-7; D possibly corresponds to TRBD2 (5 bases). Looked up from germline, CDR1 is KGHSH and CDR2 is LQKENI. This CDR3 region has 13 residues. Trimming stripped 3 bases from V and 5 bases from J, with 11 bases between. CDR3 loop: CASSPGRDNEQYF. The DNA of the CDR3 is TGTGCCAGCTCACCCGGACGGGATAACGAGCAGTACTTC.

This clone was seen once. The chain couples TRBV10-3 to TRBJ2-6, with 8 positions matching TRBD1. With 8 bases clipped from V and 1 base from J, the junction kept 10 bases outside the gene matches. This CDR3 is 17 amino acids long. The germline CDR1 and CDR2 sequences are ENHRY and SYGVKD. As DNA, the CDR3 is TGTGCCATCCAGGGGGCAGCCTGGCAATCTGGGGCCAACGTCCTGACTTTC. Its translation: CAIQGAAWQSGANVLTF.

CDR3 bases: TGCGCCAGCAGCGCCACCGGGACAGTTCAAGAGACCCAGTACTTC. It yields the protein CASSATGTVQETQYF. The J gene is TRBJ2-5, the V gene TRBV5-1; 7 bases match TRBD1. V lost 4 bases and J lost 2; bases outside the gene matches: 8. This CDR3 spans 15 amino acids. Germline V gene sequence: CDR1 SGHRS, CDR2 YFSETQ.

For the CDR3, the DNA is TGCGCCAGCAGCCCCGGGACAGGGAACTACAATGAGCAGTTCTTC. This sequence encodes CASSPGTGNYNEQFF. The chain carries TRBV10-2 and TRBJ2-1, with 9 bases identical to TRBD1. This CDR3 contains 15 residues. CDR1 is WSHSY, CDR2 SAAADI, per germline. V was clipped by 6 bases and J by 3 bases; unmatched bases: 6.

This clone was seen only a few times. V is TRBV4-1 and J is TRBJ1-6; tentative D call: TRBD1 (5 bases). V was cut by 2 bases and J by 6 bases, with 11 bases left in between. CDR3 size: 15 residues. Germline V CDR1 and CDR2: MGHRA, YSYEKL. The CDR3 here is CASSQSGLTNSPLHF. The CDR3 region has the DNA TGCGCCAGCAGCCAATCGGGACTGACTAATTCACCCCTCCACTTT.

The CDR3 DNA follows: TGTGCCAGCAGTTCCTTGACAAGGGGCAATGAGCAGTTCTTC. This sequence encodes CASSSLTRGNEQFF. The genes are TRBV6-5 and TRBJ2-1; maybe TRBD1 (5 bases). Germline assignment: CDR1 MNHEY and CDR2 SVGAGI. CDR3 length: 14 amino acids. The V gene lost 4 bases and the J gene lost 6 bases, with 13 bases spanning the gap.

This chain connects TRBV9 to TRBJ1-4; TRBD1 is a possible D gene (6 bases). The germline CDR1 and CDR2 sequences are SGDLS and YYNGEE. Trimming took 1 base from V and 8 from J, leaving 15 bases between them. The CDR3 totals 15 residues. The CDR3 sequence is CASSVLGGVGEKLFF. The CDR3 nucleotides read TGTGCCAGCAGCGTACTTGGGGGCGTCGGAGAAAAACTGTTTTTT.

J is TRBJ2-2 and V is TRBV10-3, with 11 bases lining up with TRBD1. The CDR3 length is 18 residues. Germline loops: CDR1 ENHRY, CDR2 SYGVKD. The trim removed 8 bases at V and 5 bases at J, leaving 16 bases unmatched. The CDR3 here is CAIGTGTGGFWGTGELFF. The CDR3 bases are TGTGCCATCGGAACTGGGACAGGGGGGTTTTGGGGGACCGGGGAGCTGTTTTTT.

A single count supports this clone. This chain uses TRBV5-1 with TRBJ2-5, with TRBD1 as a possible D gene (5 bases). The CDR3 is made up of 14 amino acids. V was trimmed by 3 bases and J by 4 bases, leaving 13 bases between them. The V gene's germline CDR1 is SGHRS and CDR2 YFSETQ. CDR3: CASSSAHTGETQYF. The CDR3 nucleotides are TGCGCCAGCAGCTCAGCCCACACAGGAGAGACCCAGTACTTC. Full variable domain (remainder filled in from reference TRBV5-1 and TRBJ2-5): KAGVTQTPRYLIKTRGQQVTLSCSPISGHRSVSWYQQTPGQGLQFLFEYFSETQRNKGNFPGRFSGRQFSNSRSEMNVSTLELGDSALYLCASSSAHTGETQYFGPGTRLLVL.

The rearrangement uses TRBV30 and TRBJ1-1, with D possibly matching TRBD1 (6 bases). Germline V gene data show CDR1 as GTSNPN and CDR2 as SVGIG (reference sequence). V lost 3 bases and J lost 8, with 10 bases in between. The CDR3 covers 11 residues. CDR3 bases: TGTGCCTGGAGCACTAGGGGGGAAGCTTTCTTT. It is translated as CAWSTRGEAFF.

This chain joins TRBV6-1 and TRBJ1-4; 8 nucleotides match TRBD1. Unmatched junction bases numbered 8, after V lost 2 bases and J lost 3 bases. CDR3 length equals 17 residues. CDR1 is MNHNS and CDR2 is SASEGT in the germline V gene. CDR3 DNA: TGTGCCAGCAGTGAACAACGGACAGGGTTGGCTAATGAAAAACTGTTTTTT. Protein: CASSEQRTGLANEKLFF.

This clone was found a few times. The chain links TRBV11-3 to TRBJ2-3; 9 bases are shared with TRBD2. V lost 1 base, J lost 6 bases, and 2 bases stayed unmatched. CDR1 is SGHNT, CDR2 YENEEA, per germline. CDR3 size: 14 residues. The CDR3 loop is CASSLGRGGDTQYF. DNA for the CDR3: TGTGCCAGCAGCTTAGGGCGGGGGGGGGATACGCAGTATTTT. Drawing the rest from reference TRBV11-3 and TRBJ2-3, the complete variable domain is EAGVVQSPRYKIIEKKQPVAFWCNPISGHNTLYWYLQNLGQGPELLIRYENEEAVDDSQLPKDRFSAERLKGVDSTLKIQPAELGDSAVYLCASSLGRGGDTQYFGPGTRLTVL.

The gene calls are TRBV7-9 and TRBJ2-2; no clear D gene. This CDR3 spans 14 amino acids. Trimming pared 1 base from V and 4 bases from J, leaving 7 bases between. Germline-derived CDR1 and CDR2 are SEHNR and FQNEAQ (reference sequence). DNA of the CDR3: TGTGCCAGCAGCTTAGGCCTCAGCACCGGGGAGCTGTTTTTT. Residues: CASSLGLSTGELFF.

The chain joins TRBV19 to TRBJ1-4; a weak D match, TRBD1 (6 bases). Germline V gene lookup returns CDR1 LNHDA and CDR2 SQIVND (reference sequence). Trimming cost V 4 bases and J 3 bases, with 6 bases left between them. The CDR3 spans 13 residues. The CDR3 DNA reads TGTGCCAGTAGTAGACAGGCTAATGAAAAACTGTTTTTT. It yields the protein CASSRQANEKLFF.

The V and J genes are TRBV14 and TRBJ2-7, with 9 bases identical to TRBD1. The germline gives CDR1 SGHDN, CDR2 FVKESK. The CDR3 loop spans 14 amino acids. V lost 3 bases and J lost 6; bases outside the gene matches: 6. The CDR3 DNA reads TGTGCCAGCAGCCATAACAGGGGGCTAGGCGAGCAGTACTTC. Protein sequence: CASSHNRGLGEQYF.

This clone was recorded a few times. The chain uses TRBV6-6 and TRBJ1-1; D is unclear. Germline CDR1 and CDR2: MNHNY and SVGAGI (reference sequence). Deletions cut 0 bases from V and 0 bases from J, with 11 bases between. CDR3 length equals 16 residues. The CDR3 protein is CASSYSLSRLNTEAFF. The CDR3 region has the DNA TGTGCCAGCAGTTACTCGCTTTCCAGGTTGAACACTGAAGCTTTCTTT.

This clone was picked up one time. CDR3 in DNA: TGCGCCAGCAGCCCCTGGACAGGGTCCTACGAGCAGTACGTC. It codes for CASSPWTGSYEQYV. The chain uses TRBV5-1 and TRBJ2-7; 8 bases fit TRBD1. Looked up from germline, CDR1 is SGHRS and CDR2 is YFSETQ. This CDR3 is built from 14 residues. The V and J ends lost 4 bases and 1 base, in that order; junction bases with no gene match: 4.

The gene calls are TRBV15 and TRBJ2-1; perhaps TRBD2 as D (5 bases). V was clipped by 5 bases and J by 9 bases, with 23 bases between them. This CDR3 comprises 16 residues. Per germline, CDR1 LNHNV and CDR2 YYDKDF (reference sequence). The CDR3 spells CATSGAGLEAEGEQFF. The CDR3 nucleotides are TGTGCCACCAGCGGAGCCGGTCTAGAAGCAGAGGGTGAGCAGTTCTTC.

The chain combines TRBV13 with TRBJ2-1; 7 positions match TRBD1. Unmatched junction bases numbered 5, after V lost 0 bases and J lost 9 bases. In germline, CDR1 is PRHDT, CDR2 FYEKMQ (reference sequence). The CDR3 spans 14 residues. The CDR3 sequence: CASSLGGTDAEQFF. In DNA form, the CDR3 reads TGTGCCAGCAGCTTAGGCGGGACAGACGCTGAGCAGTTCTTC.

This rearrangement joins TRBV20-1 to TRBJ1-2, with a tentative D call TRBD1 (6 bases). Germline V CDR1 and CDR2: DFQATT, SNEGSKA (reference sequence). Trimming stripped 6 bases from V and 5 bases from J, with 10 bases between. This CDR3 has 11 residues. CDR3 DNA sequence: TGCAGTGCCCTAGGGGGTTATGGCTACACCTTC. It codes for CSALGGYGYTF.

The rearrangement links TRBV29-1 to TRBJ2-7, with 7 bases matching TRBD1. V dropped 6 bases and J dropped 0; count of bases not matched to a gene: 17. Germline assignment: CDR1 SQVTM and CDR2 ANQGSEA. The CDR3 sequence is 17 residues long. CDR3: CSVAGGHFSVSSYEQYF. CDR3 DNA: TGCAGCGTAGCAGGGGGTCACTTTTCGGTTTCCTCCTACGAGCAGTACTTC.

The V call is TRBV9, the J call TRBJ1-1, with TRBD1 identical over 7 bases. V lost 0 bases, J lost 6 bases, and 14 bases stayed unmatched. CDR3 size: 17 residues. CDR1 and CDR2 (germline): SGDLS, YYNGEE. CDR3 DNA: TGTGCCAGCAGCGTAGCAGAGGTGGGGCAGGGGGGCGCTGAAGCTTTCTTT. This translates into CASSVAEVGQGGAEAFF. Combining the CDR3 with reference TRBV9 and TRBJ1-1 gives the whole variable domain DSGVTQTPKHLITATGQRVTLRCSPRSGDLSVYWYQQSLDQGLQFLIQYYNGEERAKGNILERFSAQQFPDLHSELNLSSLELGDSALYFCASSVAEVGQGGAEAFFGQGTRLTVV.